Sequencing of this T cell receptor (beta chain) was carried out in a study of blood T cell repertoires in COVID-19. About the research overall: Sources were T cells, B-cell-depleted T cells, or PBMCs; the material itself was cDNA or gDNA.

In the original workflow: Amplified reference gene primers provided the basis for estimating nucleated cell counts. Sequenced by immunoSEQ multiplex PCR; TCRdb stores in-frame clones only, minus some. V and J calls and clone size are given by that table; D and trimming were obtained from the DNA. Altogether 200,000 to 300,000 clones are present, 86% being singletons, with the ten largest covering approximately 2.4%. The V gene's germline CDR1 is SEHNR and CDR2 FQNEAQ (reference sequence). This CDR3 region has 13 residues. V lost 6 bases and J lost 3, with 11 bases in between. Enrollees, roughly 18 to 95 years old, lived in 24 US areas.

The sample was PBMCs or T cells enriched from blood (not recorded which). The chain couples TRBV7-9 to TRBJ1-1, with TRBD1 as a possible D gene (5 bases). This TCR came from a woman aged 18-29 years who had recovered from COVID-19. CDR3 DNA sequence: TGTGCCAGCAGTCGTGGGGGGGACACTGAAGCTTTCTTT. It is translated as CASSRGGDTEAFF. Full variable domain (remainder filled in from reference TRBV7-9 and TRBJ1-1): DTGVSQNPRHKITKRGQNVTFRCDPISEHNRLYWYRQTLGQGPEFLTYFQNEAQLEKSRLLSDRFSAERPKGSFSTLEIQRTEQGDSAMYLCASSRGGDTEAFFGQGTRLTVV.